Shown below are 6 T cell receptor beta chains from a single sample sequenced in a study of lymphopenia after photon versus proton radiotherapy. TCRdb's copy holds only in-frame clones and misses some; the assay was immunoSEQ multiplex PCR. The repertoire holds some 40,000 clones, with roughly nine tenths as singletons. Sequences were derived from peripheral blood, sampled from a patient treated with photon-based radiotherapy. Receptors originate from a man aged 55 to 69 with cholangiocarcinoma.

The chain joins TRBV28 to TRBJ1-1; 7 bases align to TRBD1. V lost 5 bases, J lost 1 base, and 4 bases stayed unmatched. This CDR3 region has 14 residues. Germline loops: CDR1 MDHEN, CDR2 SYDVKM. CDR3 nucleotides: TGTGCCAGCAGTCAATGGACAGGGAACACTGAAGCTTTCTTT. Protein: CASSQWTGNTEAFF.

This clone was found once. The J gene is TRBJ2-7, the V gene TRBV18; a weak D match, TRBD1 (6 bases). The CDR3 length is 16 residues. Trimming removed 5 bases at V and 0 bases at J, with 17 bases between. CDR1 is KGHSH, CDR2 LQKENI, per germline. The DNA of the CDR3 is TGTGCCAGCTCATCATTGGACAGAGGTTACTCCTACGAGCAGTACTTC. Its protein is CASSSLDRGYSYEQYF. The variable domain in full, with the rest retrieved from reference TRBV18 and TRBJ2-7, is NAGVMQNPRHLVRRRGQEARLRCSPMKGHSHVYWYRQLPEEGLKFMVYLQKENIIDESGMPKERFSAEFPKEGPSILRIQQVVRGDSAAYFCASSSLDRGYSYEQYFGPGTRLTVT.

The rearrangement links TRBV25-1 to TRBJ1-6; D is ambiguous. Germline CDR1 is MGHDK and CDR2 is SYGVNS. This CDR3 region has 15 residues. V lost 3 bases and J 3 bases, leaving 9 bases between the germline ends. The CDR3 nucleotides read TGTGCCAGCAGTGACCCCGACAACTATAATTCACCCCTCCACTTT. This encodes CASSDPDNYNSPLHF. The full variable domain, in which reference TRBV25-1 and TRBJ1-6 provide the parts outside the CDR3, is EADIYQTPRYLVIGTGKKITLECSQTMGHDKMYWYQQDPGMELHLIHYSYGVNSTEKGDLSSESTVSRIRTEHFPLTLESARPSHTSQYLCASSDPDNYNSPLHFGNGTRLTVT.

Details on this clone: Other DNA sequences from this sample encode an identical CDR3 as well. The V call is TRBV11-3, the J call TRBJ2-2; D not certain. The CDR3 is 11 residues long. V was shortened by 4 bases and J by 5 bases, with 2 bases between the two germline ends. Germline lookup yields CDR1 SGHNT and CDR2 YENEEA. CDR3 coding DNA: TGTGCCAGCAGCTCAACCGGGGAGCTGTTTTTT. Amino acid sequence: CASSSTGELFF.

The genes are TRBV5-1 and TRBJ2-7; 7 nucleotides match TRBD1. Losses at the gene ends were 4 bases for V and 1 base for J; bases not matched to a gene: 2. CDR1 and CDR2 (germline): SGHRS, YFSETQ. This CDR3 is 13 amino acids long. Written as DNA, the CDR3 is TGCGCCAGCAGCCTGGACAGGTCCTACGAGCAGTACTTC. Encoded protein: CASSLDRSYEQYF.

The rearrangement joins TRBV4-1 to TRBJ2-3; no clear D. Germline V CDR1 and CDR2: MGHRA, YSYEKL. This CDR3 has 13 residues. Deletions cut 0 bases from V and 5 bases from J, with 6 bases between. The CDR3 nucleotides read TGCGCCAGCAGCCAAGAGCTGAGAGATACGCAGTATTTT. This translates into CASSQELRDTQYF.